The sequence of this T cell receptor (beta chain) was determined in a study of cytomegalovirus exposure and HLA in healthy donors. In the PCR, 60 Vbeta and 13 Jbeta primers were used. The assay was immunoSEQ multiplex PCR, and TCRdb's table has in-frame clones only and misses some. Its table records around 140,000 clones. The length of the CDR3 is 13 residues. V lost 7 bases and J 2 bases, leaving 12 bases between the germline ends. Germline values: CDR1 MRHNA, CDR2 SNTAGT. The sequenced sample consisted of PBMCs. The receptor's source is a woman aged 50 to 65 in good health and CMV-seronegative. This chain connects TRBV6-4 to TRBJ2-7; possibly TRBD1 for D (6 bases). The CDR3 spells CASNPGHPYEQYF. In DNA, the CDR3 is TGTGCCAGCAACCCGGGACACCCCTACGAGCAGTACTTC.